The source of this TCR beta chain is a study of blood T cell repertoires in COVID-19. Across the study: The United States, Italy and Spain provided the acute and convalescent COVID-19 samples. PBMCs, B-cell-depleted T cells, or T cells provided the cDNA or gDNA that made up the material.

Authors' methods: Amplification of reference gene primers provided the estimated nucleated cell counts. The repertoire was sequenced with immunoSEQ multiplex PCR; TCRdb's copy has only in-frame clones and lacks some. D and trimming were read from the DNA, whereas the V and J calls and clone size are those reported in that table. The sample includes approximately 53,000 clones, approximately 86% of them seen just once. CDR1 is GTSNPN, CDR2 SVGIG, per germline (reference sequence). The CDR3 has 13 amino acids. Trimming stripped 0 bases from V and 5 bases from J, with 7 bases between. There are a few counts of this clone.

This receptor was identified in a man aged 35 to 55 with acute or convalescent COVID-19. The genes are TRBV30 and TRBJ2-2; weak D call: TRBD1 (5 bases). The sequenced sample consisted of peripheral blood. The chain's CDR3 is CAWSVAGTGELFF. CDR3 bases: TGTGCCTGGAGTGTAGCAGGGACCGGGGAGCTGTTTTTT.